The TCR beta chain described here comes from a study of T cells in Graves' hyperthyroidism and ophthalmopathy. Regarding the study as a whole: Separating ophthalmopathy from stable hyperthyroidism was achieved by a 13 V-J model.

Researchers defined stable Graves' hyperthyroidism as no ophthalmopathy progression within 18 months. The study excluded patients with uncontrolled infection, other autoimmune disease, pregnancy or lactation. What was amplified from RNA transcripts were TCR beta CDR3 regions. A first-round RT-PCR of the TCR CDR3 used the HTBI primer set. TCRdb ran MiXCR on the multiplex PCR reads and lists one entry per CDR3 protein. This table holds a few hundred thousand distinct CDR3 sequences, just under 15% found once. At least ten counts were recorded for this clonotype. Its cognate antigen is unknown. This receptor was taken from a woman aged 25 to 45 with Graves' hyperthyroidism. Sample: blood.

CDR3 bases: TGTGCCAGCACCGAAATGTCGCAAAGCACAGATACGCAGTATTTT. It encodes CASTEMSQSTDTQYF. This rearrangement joins TRBV2 to TRBJ2-3; no firm D call. V lost 7 bases to trimming and J lost 0 bases, with 14 bases between them. The CDR3 runs to 15 residues. CDR1 SNHLY and CDR2 FYNNEI come from the germline V gene.